This TCR beta chain comes out of a study of shared clonotypes between healthy human individuals. Trimming removed 4 bases from V and 4 bases from J; junction bases left unmatched: 6. Germline CDR1 and CDR2: MGHRA and YSYEKL. The CDR3 covers 14 residues. Broader study findings: Memory subsets had estimated richness that was generally smaller than that of naive subsets.

CD8 memory was a combination of CD45RO+ cells and CCR7-negative CD45RA+ TemRA cells. Once extracted for a subset, genomic DNA was divided evenly among several immunoSEQ plates. Replicate PCRs run on sorted subsets employed 200 to 250 ng DNA, 30,000 to 35,000 T cell genomes. Assay: immunoSEQ multiplex PCR; the TCRdb copy retains only in-frame clones and omits some. The sample lists 550,000 to 800,000 clones, roughly 91% seen once, with 30% to 35% in the top ten. With regard to this clone: Its cognate antigen is unknown.

V and J are TRBV4-1 and TRBJ1-2, with TRBD1 matching 7 bases. Sequencing was performed on memory CD8+ T cells from PBMCs. The sample's subset: CD45RO+ cells pooled with CCR7-negative TemRA cells. This clonotype originated in a young man in good health. Some clones in this sample may be carry-over from other donors' samples. DNA of the CDR3: TGCGCCAGCAGCCTAACAGGGGACGGCTATGGCTACACCTTC. Its protein product is CASSLTGDGYGYTF.